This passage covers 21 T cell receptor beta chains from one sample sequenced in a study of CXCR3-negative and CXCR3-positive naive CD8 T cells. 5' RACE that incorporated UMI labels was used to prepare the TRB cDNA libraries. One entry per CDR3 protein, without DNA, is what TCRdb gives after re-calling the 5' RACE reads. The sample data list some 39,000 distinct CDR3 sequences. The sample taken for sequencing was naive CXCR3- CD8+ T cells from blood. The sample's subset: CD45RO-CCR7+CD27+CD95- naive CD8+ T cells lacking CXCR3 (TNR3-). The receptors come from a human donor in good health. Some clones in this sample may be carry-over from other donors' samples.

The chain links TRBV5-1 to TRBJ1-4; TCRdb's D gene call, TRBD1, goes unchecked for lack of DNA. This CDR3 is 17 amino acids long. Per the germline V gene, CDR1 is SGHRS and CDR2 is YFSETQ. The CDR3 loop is CASSLDWSGVVNEKLFF.

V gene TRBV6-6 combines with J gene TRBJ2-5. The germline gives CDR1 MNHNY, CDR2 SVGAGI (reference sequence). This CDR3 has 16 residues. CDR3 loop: CASSLSDARLGETQYF.

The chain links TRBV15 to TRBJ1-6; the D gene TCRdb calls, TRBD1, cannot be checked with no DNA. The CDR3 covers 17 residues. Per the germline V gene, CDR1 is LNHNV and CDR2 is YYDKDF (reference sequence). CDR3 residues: CATSDTGQHSYNSPLHF.

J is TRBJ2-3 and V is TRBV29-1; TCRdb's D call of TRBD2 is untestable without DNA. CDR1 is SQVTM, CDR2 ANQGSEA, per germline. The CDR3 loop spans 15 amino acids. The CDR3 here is CSAETRGISTDTQYF.

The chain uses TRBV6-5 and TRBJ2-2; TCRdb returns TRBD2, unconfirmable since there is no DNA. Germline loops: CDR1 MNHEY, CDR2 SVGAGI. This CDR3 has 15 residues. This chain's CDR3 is CASSLGLAGVGELFF.

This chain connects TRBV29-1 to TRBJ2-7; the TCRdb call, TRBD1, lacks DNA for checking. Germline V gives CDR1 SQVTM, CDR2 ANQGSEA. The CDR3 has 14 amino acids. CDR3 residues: CSVAGQTTSYEQYF.

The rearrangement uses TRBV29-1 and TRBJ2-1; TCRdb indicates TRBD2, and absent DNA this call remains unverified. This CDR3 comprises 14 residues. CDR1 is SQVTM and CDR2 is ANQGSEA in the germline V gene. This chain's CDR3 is CSANTASSMDEQFF.

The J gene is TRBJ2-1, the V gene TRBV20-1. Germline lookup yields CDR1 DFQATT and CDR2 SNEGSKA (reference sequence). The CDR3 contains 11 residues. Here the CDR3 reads CSNQRTNEQFF.

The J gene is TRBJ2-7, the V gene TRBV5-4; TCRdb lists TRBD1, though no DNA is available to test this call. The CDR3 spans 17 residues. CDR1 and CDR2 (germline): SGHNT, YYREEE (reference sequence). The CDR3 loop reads CASSAGRDSNPSYEQYF.

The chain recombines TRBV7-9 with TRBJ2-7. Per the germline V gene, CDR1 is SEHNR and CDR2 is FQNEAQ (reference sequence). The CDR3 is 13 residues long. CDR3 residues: CASSANLYYEQYF.

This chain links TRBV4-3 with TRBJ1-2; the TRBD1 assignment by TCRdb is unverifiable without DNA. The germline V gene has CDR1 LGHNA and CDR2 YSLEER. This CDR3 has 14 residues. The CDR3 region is CASSQGPGWNGYTF.

The CDR3 protein is CASSQSQVAYEQYF. V gene TRBV4-3 combines with J gene TRBJ2-7; the D gene TCRdb calls, TRBD2, cannot be checked with no DNA. This CDR3 region has 14 residues. The germline V gene encodes CDR1 LGHNA and CDR2 YSLEER.

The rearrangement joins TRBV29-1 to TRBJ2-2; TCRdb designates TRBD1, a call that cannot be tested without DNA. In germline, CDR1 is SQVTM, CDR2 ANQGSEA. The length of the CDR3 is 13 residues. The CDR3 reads CSVPDLNTGELFF.

CDR3 sequence: CSVEGLGTPKNIQYF. The V and J genes are TRBV29-1 and TRBJ2-4. The germline CDR1 and CDR2 sequences are SQVTM and ANQGSEA. This CDR3 comprises 15 residues.

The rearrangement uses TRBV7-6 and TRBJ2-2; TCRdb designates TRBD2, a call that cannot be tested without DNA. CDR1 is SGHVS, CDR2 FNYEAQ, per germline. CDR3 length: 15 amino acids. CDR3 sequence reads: CASSWTIRNTGELFF. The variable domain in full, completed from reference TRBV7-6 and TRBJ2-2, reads GAGVSQSPRYKVTKRGQDVALRCDPISGHVSLYWYRQALGQGPEFLTYFNYEAQQDKSGLPNDRFSAERPEGSISTLTIQRTEQRDSAMYRCASSWTIRNTGELFFGEGSRLTVL.

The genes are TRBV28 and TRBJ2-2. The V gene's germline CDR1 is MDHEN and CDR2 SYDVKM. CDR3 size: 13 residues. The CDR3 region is CASSLDSPGELFF. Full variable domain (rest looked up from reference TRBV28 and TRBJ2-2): DVKVTQSSRYLVKRTGEKVFLECVQDMDHENMFWYRQDPGLGLRLIYFSYDVKMKEKGDIPEGYSVSREKKERFSLILESASTNQTSMYLCASSLDSPGELFFGEGSRLTVL.

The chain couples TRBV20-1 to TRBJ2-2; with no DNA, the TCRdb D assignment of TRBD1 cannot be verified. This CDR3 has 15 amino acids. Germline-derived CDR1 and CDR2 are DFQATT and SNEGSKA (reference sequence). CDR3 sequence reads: CSARDRGTNTGELFF.

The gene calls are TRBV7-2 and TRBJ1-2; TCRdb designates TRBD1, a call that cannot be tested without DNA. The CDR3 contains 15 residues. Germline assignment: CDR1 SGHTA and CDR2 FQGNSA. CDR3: CASRTDRALNYGYTF.

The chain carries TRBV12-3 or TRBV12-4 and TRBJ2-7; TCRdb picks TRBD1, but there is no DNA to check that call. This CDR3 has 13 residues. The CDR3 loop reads CASSSGGLYEQYF.

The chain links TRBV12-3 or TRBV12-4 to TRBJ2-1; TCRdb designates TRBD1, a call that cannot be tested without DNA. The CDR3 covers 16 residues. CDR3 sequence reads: CASSTSGGSPGYEQFF.

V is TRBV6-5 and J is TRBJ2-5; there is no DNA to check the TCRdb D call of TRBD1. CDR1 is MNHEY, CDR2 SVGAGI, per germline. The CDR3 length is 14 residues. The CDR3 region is CASRLQGFQETQYF.